These T cell receptor beta chains were read from a single sample in a study of blood T cell repertoires in COVID-19. Clones were read by immunoSEQ multiplex PCR, and TCRdb kept only the in-frame ones, dropping some. The sample lists approximately 300,000 clones, 85% to 90% occurring once. What was sequenced was PBMCs or T cells enriched from blood (not recorded which). Receptor source: a woman aged 18 to 35 who had recovered from COVID-19. CDR3s include the opening cysteine and the closing phenylalanine or tryptophan. A D gene is named only where the DNA matches it firmly. Only some rows state a clone size, as once, few, many or a class for expanded clones.

d_gene: -; j_gene: TRBJ1-5; v_gene: TRBV12-3/TRBV12-4; abundance: -; CDR3aa: CASSLNQPQHF; CDR3nt: TGTGCCAGCAGCTTGAATCAGCCCCAGCATTTT
d_gene: -; j_gene: TRBJ1-5; v_gene: TRBV5-5; abundance: -; CDR3aa: CASSSSGRAGGNQPQHF; CDR3nt: TGTGCCAGCAGCTCCTCTGGCCGTGCGGGGGGCAATCAGCCCCAGCATTTT
d_gene: -; j_gene: TRBJ1-1; v_gene: TRBV5-6; abundance: -; CDR3aa: CASSPDSAMNTEAFF; CDR3nt: TGTGCCAGCAGCCCGGACAGCGCCATGAACACTGAAGCTTTCTTT
d_gene: TRBD1; j_gene: TRBJ1-1; v_gene: TRBV19; abundance: -; CDR3aa: CASSFRTGSTEAFF; CDR3nt: TGTGCCAGTAGTTTCCGGACAGGGAGCACTGAAGCTTTCTTT
d_gene: TRBD2; j_gene: TRBJ2-7; v_gene: TRBV27; abundance: -; CDR3aa: CASRAGGLSYEQYF; CDR3nt: TGTGCCAGCAGAGCGGGAGGGCTCTCCTACGAGCAGTACTTC
d_gene: -; j_gene: TRBJ2-6; v_gene: TRBV21-1; abundance: -; CDR3aa: CASSNDPGTGRGANVLTF; CDR3nt: TGTGCCAGCAGCAACGACCCCGGGACAGGGCGTGGGGCCAACGTCCTGACTTTC
d_gene: -; j_gene: TRBJ1-1; v_gene: TRBV5-1; abundance: -; CDR3aa: CASSLAGGVGEAFF; CDR3nt: TGCGCCAGCAGCTTGGCCGGAGGGGTGGGTGAAGCTTTCTTT
d_gene: TRBD1; j_gene: TRBJ1-4; v_gene: TRBV9; abundance: -; CDR3aa: CASSPGGTGGGEKLFF; CDR3nt: TGTGCCAGCAGCCCGGGTGGGACAGGGGGCGGTGAAAAACTGTTTTTT
d_gene: -; j_gene: TRBJ1-2; v_gene: TRBV11-2; abundance: -; CDR3aa: CASSLDPGLYTF; CDR3nt: TGTGCCAGCAGCTTAGATCCCGGTCTCTACACCTTC
d_gene: -; j_gene: TRBJ1-3; v_gene: TRBV5-5; abundance: many; CDR3aa: CASRLEVRGNTIYF; CDR3nt: TGTGCCAGCAGGCTGGAGGTGCGGGGAAACACCATATATTTT
d_gene: -; j_gene: TRBJ2-7; v_gene: TRBV6-6; abundance: -; CDR3aa: CASSQPGWAVYSYEQYF; CDR3nt: TGTGCCAGCAGTCAACCAGGTTGGGCTGTCTACTCCTACGAGCAGTACTTC
d_gene: TRBD1; j_gene: TRBJ1-3; v_gene: TRBV30; abundance: -; CDR3aa: CAGGQGTGNTIYF; CDR3nt: TGTGCCGGGGGACAGGGGACTGGAAACACCATATATTTT
d_gene: -; j_gene: TRBJ2-1; v_gene: TRBV7-3; abundance: -; CDR3aa: CASSLGRSSIDEQFF; CDR3nt: TGTGCCAGCAGCTTAGGTCGGTCGAGCATCGATGAGCAGTTCTTC
d_gene: -; j_gene: TRBJ2-7; v_gene: TRBV9; abundance: -; CDR3aa: CASSVRDSYHEQYF; CDR3nt: TGTGCCAGCAGCGTACGGGACTCCTATCACGAGCAGTACTTC
d_gene: TRBD1; j_gene: TRBJ1-5; v_gene: TRBV19; abundance: -; CDR3aa: CASSMDRGNQPQHF; CDR3nt: TGTGCCAGTAGTATGGACAGGGGCAATCAGCCCCAGCATTTT
d_gene: -; j_gene: TRBJ2-1; v_gene: TRBV11-2; abundance: -; CDR3aa: CASSLDSGSYNEQFF; CDR3nt: TGTGCCAGCAGCTTAGACTCAGGCTCCTACAATGAGCAGTTCTTC
d_gene: -; j_gene: TRBJ2-7; v_gene: TRBV11-2; abundance: once; CDR3aa: CASSQGGYYEQYF; CDR3nt: TGTGCCAGCAGCCAGGGGGGCTACTACGAGCAGTACTTC
d_gene: TRBD1; j_gene: TRBJ1-2; v_gene: TRBV7-2; abundance: few; CDR3aa: CASSFDRAGGYTF; CDR3nt: TGTGCCAGCAGTTTCGACAGGGCGGGGGGCTACACCTTC
d_gene: TRBD2; j_gene: TRBJ2-7; v_gene: TRBV12-3/TRBV12-4; abundance: -; CDR3aa: CASSLGTSGTRF; CDR3nt: TGTGCCAGCAGTTTAGGGACTAGCGGGACCCGATTC
d_gene: -; j_gene: TRBJ2-5; v_gene: TRBV5-1; abundance: few; CDR3aa: CASSSQETQYF; CDR3nt: TGCGCCAGCAGCTCACAAGAGACCCAGTACTTC
d_gene: TRBD1; j_gene: TRBJ1-2; v_gene: TRBV7-9; abundance: -; CDR3aa: CASSFPTGTGGLNYGYTF; CDR3nt: TGTGCCAGCAGCTTCCCAACCGGGACAGGGGGCCTTAACTATGGCTACACCTTC
d_gene: -; j_gene: TRBJ1-5; v_gene: TRBV15; abundance: once; CDR3aa: CATSRAPRGNQPQHF; CDR3nt: TGTGCCACCAGCAGAGCCCCCAGGGGCAATCAGCCCCAGCATTTT
d_gene: -; j_gene: TRBJ2-3; v_gene: TRBV5-6; abundance: -; CDR3aa: CASSLEEDRGADTQYF; CDR3nt: TGTGCCAGCAGCTTGGAGGAGGACAGAGGTGCCGATACGCAGTATTTT
d_gene: TRBD2; j_gene: TRBJ2-7; v_gene: TRBV14; abundance: -; CDR3aa: CASSLRLGLAGDEQYF; CDR3nt: TGTGCCAGCAGTCTACGGCTGGGACTAGCGGGAGACGAGCAGTACTTC